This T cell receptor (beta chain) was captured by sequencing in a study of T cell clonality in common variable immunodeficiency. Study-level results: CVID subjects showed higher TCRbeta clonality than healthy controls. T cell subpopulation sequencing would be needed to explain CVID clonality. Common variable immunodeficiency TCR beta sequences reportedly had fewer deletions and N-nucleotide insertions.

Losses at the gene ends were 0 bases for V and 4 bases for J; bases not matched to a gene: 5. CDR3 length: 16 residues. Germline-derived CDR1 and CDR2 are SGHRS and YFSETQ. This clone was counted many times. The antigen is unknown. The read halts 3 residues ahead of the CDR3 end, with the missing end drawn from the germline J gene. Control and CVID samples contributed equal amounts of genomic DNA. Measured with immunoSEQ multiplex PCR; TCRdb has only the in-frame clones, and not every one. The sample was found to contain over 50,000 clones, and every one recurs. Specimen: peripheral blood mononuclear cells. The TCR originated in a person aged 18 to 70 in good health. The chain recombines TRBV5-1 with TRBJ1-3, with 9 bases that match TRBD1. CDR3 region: CASSLGTGGPGNTIYF. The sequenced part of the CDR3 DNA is TGCGCCAGCAGCTTGGGTACAGGGGGCCCGGGAAACACC.